The 21 T cell receptor beta chains reported below all come from one sample, sequenced in a study of blood T cells in healthy people across ages. With a J-beta primer mix and a sample-barcoded 5' primer, a second PCR ran about 7 to 11 cycles. One entry per CDR3 protein, called by TCRdb with MiXCR from the 5' RACE reads. The sample lists 800,000 or so distinct CDR3 sequences; about 25% were seen once. The data were also submitted as part of a second study, on T cells of mothers and their children.

Sequencing was carried out using blood. The receptors here all came from a boy aged 5-17 years in good health.

The chain is built from TRBV6-2 or TRBV6-3 and TRBJ2-7, with 8 bases fitting TRBD2. The J call could be wrong; TRBJ2-5 is a better fit for the DNA end. CDR3 size: 18 residues. Germline assignment: CDR1 MNHEY and CDR2 SVGEGT. The CDR3 sequence is CASSSPEEAGVLPETQYF. CDR3 nucleotides: TGTGCCAGCAGTTCCCCTGAGGAAGCGGGGGTACTCCCAGAGACCCAGTACTTC.

This chain connects TRBV15 to TRBJ2-3; D unresolved. Germline assignment: CDR1 LNHNV and CDR2 YYDKDF (reference sequence). Trimming took 4 bases from V and 1 from J, leaving 12 bases between them. The CDR3 sequence is 15 residues long. This chain's CDR3 is CATSTPGLGTDTQYF. CDR3 sequence (DNA): TGTGCCACCAGCACGCCTGGGTTAGGCACAGATACGCAGTATTTT.

This clonotype was observed once. The V and J genes are TRBV4-1 and TRBJ2-5; D gene ambiguous. Germline V lookup: CDR1 MGHRA, CDR2 YSYEKL. Trimming removed 1 base from V and 2 bases from J, with 20 bases in between. The CDR3 contains 18 residues. DNA of the CDR3: TGCGCCAGCAGCCAAGTTTCCCTGACCGTCCTTGTGCAAGAGACCCAGTACTTC. The encoded protein is CASSQVSLTVLVQETQYF.

This chain uses TRBV5-1 with TRBJ1-4, with D tentatively TRBD1 (6 bases). The CDR3 contains 14 residues. The germline gives CDR1 SGHRS, CDR2 YFSETQ. The V and J ends lost 4 bases and 7 bases respectively, with 14 bases between them. The CDR3 spells CASSQGFGSEKLFF. In DNA, the CDR3 is TGCGCCAGCAGCCAGGGGTTTGGTAGTGAAAAACTGTTTTTT.

V and J are TRBV7-9 and TRBJ2-5, with TRBD2 identical over 8 bases. The end of the DNA is better explained by TRBJ2-1, so the J call may be wrong. There are 14 residues in the CDR3. The germline V gene has CDR1 SEHNR and CDR2 FQNEAQ (reference sequence). The CDR3 protein is CASSPGLVDNEQFF. For the CDR3, the DNA is TGTGCCAGCAGTCCGGGACTAGTCGACAATGAGCAGTTCTTC.

This clonotype was detected only a few times. This chain connects TRBV24-1 to TRBJ1-2; unclear D gene. Looked up from germline, CDR1 is KGHDR and CDR2 is SFDVKD. Trimming removed 3 bases at V and 5 bases at J, with 6 bases between. The CDR3 extends over 12 amino acids. CDR3 DNA sequence: TGTGCCACCAGTGATGCCAGGTATGGCTACACCTTC. It translates to CATSDARYGYTF.

This clonotype was seen only once. V and J are TRBV6-2 or TRBV6-3 and TRBJ2-5; no clear D. Trimming took 5 bases from V and 3 from J, leaving 13 bases between them. In germline, CDR1 is MNHEY, CDR2 SVGEGT. This CDR3 region has 14 residues. The CDR3 loop reads CASSRLDGEETQYF. In DNA, the CDR3 is TGTGCCAGCAGTCGGCTTGACGGAGAAGAGACCCAGTACTTC.

The genes are TRBV10-3 and TRBJ1-1, with D perhaps matching TRBD1 (5 bases). CDR1 and CDR2 (germline): ENHRY, SYGVKD. This CDR3 comprises 13 residues. V was shortened by 6 bases and J by 8 bases, with 16 bases between the two germline ends. This CDR3 is CAIRGLQPGEAFF. DNA of the CDR3: TGTGCCATCAGGGGACTTCAACCCGGGGAAGCTTTCTTT.

In its sample, this clonotype was seen a few times. The chain links TRBV5-1 to TRBJ2-1; maybe TRBD2 (5 bases). With the DNA end fitting TRBJ2-7 better, the J assignment may be wrong. This CDR3 region has 13 residues. From germline, CDR1 is SGHRS and CDR2 YFSETQ. The CDR3 protein is CASSWGAFYEQYF. For the CDR3, the DNA is TGCGCCAGCAGCTGGGGAGCATTCTACGAGCAGTACTTC.

This clonotype has more than one count but fewer than ten. The chain combines TRBV4-1 with TRBJ2-7; 9 nucleotides line up with TRBD1. V shed 2 bases and J 5 bases; nucleotides not matched to a gene: 7. Per germline, CDR1 MGHRA and CDR2 YSYEKL. The CDR3 length is 15 residues. CDR3 DNA: TGCGCCAGCAGCCAATGGACAGGGGAGGTCAACGAGCAGTACTTC. Amino acids: CASSQWTGEVNEQYF.

V is TRBV5-1 and J is TRBJ2-7; D is unclear. This CDR3 spans 13 amino acids. Trimming removed 0 bases from V and 6 bases from J, with 10 bases in between. Germline values: CDR1 SGHRS, CDR2 YFSETQ. CDR3 residues: CASSLVADTEQYF. Written as DNA, the CDR3 is TGCGCCAGCAGCTTGGTTGCAGACACCGAGCAGTACTTC.

Turning to this clonotype: This may come from a read error, since a much larger clone is one base off. This chain joins TRBV20-1 and TRBJ1-2; D is perhaps TRBD1 (6 bases). This CDR3 comprises 14 residues. V was shortened by 0 bases and J by 7 bases, with 15 bases between the two germline ends. Germline V CDR1 and CDR2: DFQATT, SNEGSKA (reference sequence). CDR3 sequence: CSARDAAWGLGYTF. DNA of the CDR3: TGCAGTGCTAGAGATGCCGCCTGGGGGCTTGGCTACACCTTC.

This clonotype occurred a few times. V is TRBV5-1 and J is TRBJ1-1, with D hard to call. The CDR3 length is 13 residues. Germline CDR1 reads SGHRS; CDR2 reads YFSETQ. V lost 3 bases and J lost 5, with 11 bases in between. The CDR3 region is CASSSPPATEAFF. DNA of the CDR3: TGCGCCAGCAGCTCCCCCCCAGCAACTGAAGCTTTCTTT.

V usage is TRBV6-5 and J usage is TRBJ1-2; D uncertain. CDR1 is MNHEY and CDR2 is SVGAGI in the germline V gene. CDR3 length: 12 residues. V was clipped by 0 bases and J by 8 bases, with 7 bases between them. CDR3 region: CASSYSNGGYTF. CDR3 nucleotide sequence: TGTGCCAGCAGTTACTCGAATGGGGGCTACACCTTC.

V gene TRBV7-2 combines with J gene TRBJ1-2; D is uncertain. This CDR3 has 14 residues. CDR1 is SGHTA and CDR2 is FQGNSA in the germline V gene. V was shortened by 6 bases and J by 1 base, with 12 bases between the two germline ends. The DNA of the CDR3 is TGTGCCAGCAGGGCAGAGGCCCTTAACTATGGCTACACCTTC. This codes for CASRAEALNYGYTF.

The CDR3 reads CSDTGPNNEQFF. CDR3 coding DNA: TGCAGTGACACCGGACCTAACAATGAGCAGTTCTTC. J is TRBJ2-5 and V is TRBV20-1; D unclear. The end of the DNA aligns better with TRBJ2-1, so the J call may be wrong. This CDR3 comprises 12 residues. From germline, CDR1 is DFQATT and CDR2 SNEGSKA (reference sequence).

There are a few counts of this clonotype. The chain couples TRBV14 to TRBJ2-5; weak D call: TRBD2 (6 bases). The end of the DNA aligns better with TRBJ2-1, so the J call may be wrong. The CDR3 has 16 amino acids. Germline CDR1 reads SGHDN; CDR2 reads FVKESK. DNA for the CDR3: TGTGCCAGCAGCCATATTATGGGGGGCTCCTACAATGAGCAGTTCTTC. Protein product: CASSHIMGGSYNEQFF.

This chain uses TRBV3-1 with TRBJ2-1; D is perhaps TRBD1 (6 bases). The CDR3 has 17 residues. Germline V lookup: CDR1 LGHDT, CDR2 YNNKEL (reference sequence). With 7 bases removed from V and 2 bases from J, the gap between germline ends came to 21 bases. CDR3 nucleotide sequence: TGTGCCAGCACCCCGAAGACCCCGGGACAACCCTACAATGAGCAGTTCTTC. The encoded protein is CASTPKTPGQPYNEQFF.

This clonotype appeared a few times. V usage is TRBV7-2 and J usage is TRBJ1-3; possibly TRBD1 for D (6 bases). Germline V gives CDR1 SGHTA, CDR2 FQGNSA. The CDR3 runs 13 residues. V lost 7 bases to trimming and J lost 4 bases, with 11 bases between them. Here the CDR3 DNA reads TGTGCCAGCAAGGGGGTGACAGGAAACACCATATATTTT. Encoded protein: CASKGVTGNTIYF.

The V call is TRBV11-2, the J call TRBJ2-1; D is perhaps TRBD1 or TRBD2 (6 bases each). V shed 4 bases and J shed 15 bases, with 13 bases lying between them. CDR3 length: 11 residues. Germline values: CDR1 SGHAT, CDR2 FQNNGV. In DNA, the CDR3 is TGTGCCAGCAGCTCAAGAGGGGGGCGGTTCTTC. Residues: CASSSRGGRFF.

This clonotype showed up just a few times. The chain has TRBV7-8 and TRBJ2-5, with 7 bases fitting TRBD1. There are 15 residues in the CDR3. The J segment lost 5 bases and the V segment lost 5 bases, leaving 11 bases of the junction unmatched. CDR1 is SGHVS and CDR2 is FQNEAQ in the germline V gene. CDR3 DNA: TGTGCCAGCAGCCCCAGGAGAGGGGGCAGGGAGACCCAGTACTTC. It translates to CASSPRRGGRETQYF.